Listed below are T cell receptor beta chains from one sample, sequenced in a study of PD-1 blockade in classical Hodgkin lymphoma. Method: immunoSEQ multiplex PCR; TCRdb's copy keeps in-frame clones and lacks some. In the table there are roughly 38,000 clones, roughly 86% of which are singletons. The sequencing used peripheral blood mononuclear cells (PBMCs), collected before the second cycle of nivolumab. These receptors were taken from a human donor with classical Hodgkin lymphoma. Both conserved end residues are trimmed from each CDR3.

J gene	V gene	CDR3 length	CDR3 protein
TRBJ2-7	TRBV11-1	13	ASSSGTGMLYEQY
TRBJ1-1	TRBV28	13	ASSFLGRPNTEAF
TRBJ1-5	TRBV4-1	12	ASSQVQVSWPQH
TRBJ1-1	TRBV10-3	12	AISESGLNTEAF
TRBJ1-1	TRBV19	8	ASRATEAF
TRBJ1-5	TRBV28	12	ASSLTSTGQPQH
TRBJ1-5	TRBV7-2	13	ASSLVAGANQPQH
TRBJ2-1	TRBV27	14	ASNPHDSGSYHEQF
TRBJ1-4	TRBV10-3	11	AISLEANEKLF
TRBJ2-7	TRBV28	9	ASSSGTGEY
TRBJ2-7	TRBV5-4	14	ASSPQGNIASYEQY
TRBJ1-5	TRBV27	10	ASSFQGQPQH
TRBJ2-2	TRBV5-1	14	ASSWNLQASTRELF
TRBJ2-2	TRBV27	14	ASSLSTSGYTGELF
TRBJ2-7	TRBV5-1	15	ASSSGTSGRVPYEQY
TRBJ1-1	TRBV11-2	13	ASSLMGRRNTEAF